The 2 T cell receptor beta chains listed next were all sequenced from one sample in a study of blood T cell repertoires in COVID-19. Profiled with immunoSEQ multiplex PCR; TCRdb holds only in-frame clones, not every one. The table has about 33,000 clones, about 90% seen once. The sequencing sample was made of peripheral blood. The receptors here all came from a man in his sixties with acute or convalescent COVID-19.

The chain recombines TRBV5-1 with TRBJ2-7; 10 bases match TRBD1. Germline V CDR1 and CDR2: SGHRS, YFSETQ. V shed 2 bases and J 3 bases; nucleotides not matched to a gene: 2. CDR3 size: 14 residues. For the CDR3, the DNA is TGCGCCAGCAGCTTTGGACAGGGGGACTACGAGCAGTACGTC. Protein: CASSFGQGDYEQYV.

This chain connects TRBV18 to TRBJ1-2; D not resolved. The V end lost 3 bases, the J end lost 2 bases, and 13 bases lay between the germline ends. The CDR3 runs to 15 residues. The V gene's germline CDR1 is KGHSH and CDR2 LQKENI. The CDR3 coding sequence is TGTGCCAGCTCACCGGGAGAGGGTGGCAACTATGGCTACACCTTC. It is translated as CASSPGEGGNYGYTF. Drawing the rest from reference TRBV18 and TRBJ1-2, the complete variable domain is NAGVMQNPRHLVRRRGQEARLRCSPMKGHSHVYWYRQLPEEGLKFMVYLQKENIIDESGMPKERFSAEFPKEGPSILRIQQVVRGDSAAYFCASSPGEGGNYGYTFGSGTRLTVV.